This TCR beta chain was retrieved from a study of blood T cell repertoires in COVID-19. About the study: Samples taken during acute and convalescent COVID-19 were collected in the United States, Italy and Spain. The cDNA or gDNA used as material had been derived from T cells, B-cell-depleted T cells, or PBMCs.

In the original processing: The assay estimated nucleated cells by amplifying reference gene primers. Libraries were prepared by immunoSEQ multiplex PCR; TCRdb keeps only in-frame clonotypes and omits some of them. V and J calls and clone size follow that table, whereas D and trimming were derived from the DNA. The sample records about 190,000 clones, more than 60% being singletons. The CDR3 sequence is 14 residues long. V was pared by 4 bases and J by 3 bases, with 2 bases of the junction left unmatched. In germline, CDR1 is SGHRS, CDR2 YFSETQ. The sequenced sample consisted of peripheral blood. This clonotype originated in a man aged 45-60 years who had recovered from COVID-19. The rearrangement joins TRBV5-1 to TRBJ2-5, with 11 bases lining up with TRBD2. The CDR3 loop is CASSPGLAEETQYF. CDR3 sequence (DNA): TGCGCCAGCAGCCCGGGACTAGCGGAAGAGACCCAGTACTTC.